Sequencing of this TCR beta chain was carried out in a study of T cells after yellow fever vaccination. This CDR3 comprises 13 residues. V lost 1 base to trimming and J lost 6 bases, with 10 bases between them. From germline, CDR1 is SEHNR and CDR2 FQNEAQ (reference sequence). In this sample, this clonotype turned up a few times. 5'RACE template switching produced TCR cDNA carrying a universal primer site and UMIs. TCRdb analysed the 5' RACE reads with MiXCR anew, one entry per CDR3 protein. The sample lists just under 600,000 distinct CDR3 sequences, roughly 14% seen once, with roughly an eighth in the top ten.

The receptor's source is a man aged 25 to 40 who received the YFV17D yellow fever vaccine. The source was PBMCs, collected on the day of the yellow fever booster vaccination. The chain links TRBV7-9 to TRBJ2-7; D is perhaps TRBD1 (6 bases). CDR3 coding DNA: TGTGCCAGCAGCTTAGAGACAGGACTCGAGCAGTACTTC. Translated: CASSLETGLEQYF.